This T cell receptor (beta chain) was observed in a study of CD8 T cells in Susac syndrome. The study, taken as a whole, reports: The study's TCR sequencing and HLA analysis drew on a certain number of individuals. That number was acknowledged as relatively small.

Points on this clonotype: Its target is not known.

Sequencing targeted TCR beta in T cells from blood (CD8+ and CD4+). Negative magnetic isolation gave CD8+ and CD4+ cells; FACS enriched CD8+ TEMRA. V dropped 4 bases and J dropped 4; count of bases not matched to a gene: 5. Germline CDR1 reads SGHNT; CDR2 reads YYREEE (reference sequence). The CDR3 contains 15 residues. Random hexamers were used to reverse transcribe 0.5 to 1 ug of RNA. TCRdb used MiXCR to reprocess the immunoSEQ multiplex PCR reads, holding one entry per CDR3 protein. The sample has approximately 130,000 distinct CDR3 sequences, under 95% seen once; the top ten hold under 0.25%. The clonotype was recovered from a human donor with multiple sclerosis. This chain joins TRBV5-4 and TRBJ2-1, with 10 bases identical to TRBD2. The sequenced sample consisted of CD8+ T cells from PBMCs. Here the CDR3 DNA reads TGTGCCAGCAGCCATACGGGACTAGCGTACAATGAGCAGTTCTTC. Its protein product is CASSHTGLAYNEQFF.